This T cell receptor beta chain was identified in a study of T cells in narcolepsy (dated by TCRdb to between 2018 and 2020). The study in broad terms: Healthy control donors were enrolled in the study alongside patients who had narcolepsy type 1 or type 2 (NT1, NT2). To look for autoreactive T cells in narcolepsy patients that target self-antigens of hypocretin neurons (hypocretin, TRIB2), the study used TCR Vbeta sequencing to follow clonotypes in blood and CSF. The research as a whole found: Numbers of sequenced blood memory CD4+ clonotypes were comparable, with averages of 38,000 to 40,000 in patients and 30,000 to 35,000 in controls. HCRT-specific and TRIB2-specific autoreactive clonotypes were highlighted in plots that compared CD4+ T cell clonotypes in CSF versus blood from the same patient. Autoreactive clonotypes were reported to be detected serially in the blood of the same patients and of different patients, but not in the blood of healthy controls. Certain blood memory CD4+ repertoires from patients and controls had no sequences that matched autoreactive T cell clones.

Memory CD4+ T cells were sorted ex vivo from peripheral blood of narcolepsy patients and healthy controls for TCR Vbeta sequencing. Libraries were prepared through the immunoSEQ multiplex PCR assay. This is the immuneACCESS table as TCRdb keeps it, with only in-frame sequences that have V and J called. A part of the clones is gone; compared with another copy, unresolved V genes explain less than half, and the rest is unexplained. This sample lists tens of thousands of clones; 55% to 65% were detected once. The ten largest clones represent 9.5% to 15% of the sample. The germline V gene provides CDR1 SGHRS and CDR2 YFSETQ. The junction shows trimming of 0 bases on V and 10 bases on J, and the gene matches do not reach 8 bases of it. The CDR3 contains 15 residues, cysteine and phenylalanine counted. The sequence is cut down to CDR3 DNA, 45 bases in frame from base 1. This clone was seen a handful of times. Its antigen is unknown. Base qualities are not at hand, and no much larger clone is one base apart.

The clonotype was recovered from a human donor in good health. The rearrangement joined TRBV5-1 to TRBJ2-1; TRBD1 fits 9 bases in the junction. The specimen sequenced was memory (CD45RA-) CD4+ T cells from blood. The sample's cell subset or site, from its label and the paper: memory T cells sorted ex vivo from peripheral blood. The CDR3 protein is CASSLAQGAWGEQFF. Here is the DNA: TGCGCCAGCAGCTTGGCACAGGGGGCCTGGGGAGAGCAGTTCTTC.